This record covers a single T cell receptor beta chain. Its specificity is unknown. The sample originates from a study of T cells in localized non-small cell lung cancer. The CDR3 is 13 amino acids. Trimming took off 5 bases at V and 6 bases at J, with 12 bases between the two ends. CDR1 and CDR2 from the germline V gene are LNHDA and SQIVND (reference sequence). Using immunoSEQ multiplex PCR, the repertoire was profiled, and TCRdb retains in-frame clones only, with some absent. Of about 78,000 clones listed, almost 85% are singletons. Study results and limitations: Longer overall survival accompanied higher blood T cell density. Detection in adjacent lung was observed for a median roughly 57 of the top 100 tumor clones. One tumor region alone was sequenced, and heterogeneity therefore remains possible. The highest T cell clonality was in uninvolved adjacent lung, above tumor.

This TCR came from a man aged 40 to 70 with stage I lung adenocarcinoma. The V call is TRBV19, the J call TRBJ2-3; D gene ambiguous. Sample: peripheral blood, taken before any cancer treatment. Written as DNA, the CDR3 is TGTGCCAGTAGTGCCGGCGTCCGTGATACGCAGTATTTT. This sequence encodes CASSAGVRDTQYF.